The T cell receptor (beta chain) under discussion was sequenced for a study of T cell responses to AZD1222 COVID-19 vaccine. Study-level results: White British people made up most donors, females outnumbered males, and clonal diversity was possibly underestimated. Sampled repertoires all dated from after the peak T cell response.

Details on this clone: The antigen is not known.

The CDR3 totals 16 residues. The V and J ends lost 1 base and 3 bases respectively, with 14 bases between them. Germline V lookup: CDR1 SGHKS, CDR2 YYEKEE (reference sequence). The repertoire was sequenced with immunoSEQ multiplex PCR; TCRdb's copy has only in-frame clones and lacks some. The data show about 130,000 clones, around 85% seen once. The V and J genes are TRBV5-5 and TRBJ1-5; D possibly corresponds to TRBD1 (5 bases). The TCR was taken from an adult who received the AZD1222 COVID-19 vaccine. The specimen comprised peripheral blood, sampled 28 days after the second AZD1222 dose. CDR3 residues: CASSLTGGATNQPQHF. The CDR3 DNA sequence: TGTGCCAGCAGCTTGACCGGCGGGGCCACCAATCAGCCCCAGCATTTT. Variable domain in full (rest from reference TRBV5-5 and TRBJ1-5): DAGVTQSPTHLIKTRGQQVTLRCSPISGHKSVSWYQQVLGQGPQFIFQYYEKEERGRGNFPDRFSARQFPNYSSELNVNALLLGDSALYLCASSLTGGATNQPQHFGDGTRLSIL.